These 25 T cell receptor beta chains were all obtained from the same sample, sequenced in a study of T-cell memory formation after mild COVID-19. From the 5' RACE reads, TCRdb called clonotypes with MiXCR, one entry per CDR3 protein. The repertoire holds 180,000 or so distinct CDR3 sequences, 11% seen once, with approximately 3.4% in the top ten. The specimen sequenced was PBMCs or a T cell subset sorted from them (not recorded which). These receptors were taken from a young man who had mild COVID-19 (a few samples of this study predate the infection). Cell type and time point are not known.

This chain joins TRBV12-3 or TRBV12-4 and TRBJ2-3; D not certain. V shed 6 bases and J shed 9 bases, with 13 bases lying between them. The CDR3 extends over 12 amino acids. CDR3 in amino acids: CASSHSPETQYF. The CDR3 nucleotides are TGTGCCAGCAGCCACTCCCCCGAGACGCAGTATTTT.

This clonotype showed up just a few times. This chain joins TRBV6-2 or TRBV6-3 and TRBJ2-1; D unclear. CDR3 length: 14 amino acids. The V end lost 8 bases, the J end lost 0 bases, and 11 bases lay between the germline ends. Germline V CDR1 and CDR2: MNHEY, SVGEGT. The CDR3 coding sequence is TGTGCCAGCTCCGTCGCATCCTCCTACAATGAGCAGTTCTTC. It specifies CASSVASSYNEQFF.

J is TRBJ2-1 and V is TRBV24-1, with D maybe TRBD2 (6 bases). This CDR3 is built from 11 residues. Germline values: CDR1 KGHDR, CDR2 SFDVKD. Trimming stripped 9 bases from V and 4 bases from J, with 6 bases between. CDR3: CATAGYNEQFF. CDR3 DNA sequence: TGTGCCACCGCGGGGTACAATGAGCAGTTCTTC.

The table lists this clonotype with a few counts. The chain combines TRBV12-3 or TRBV12-4 with TRBJ2-1, with D perhaps matching TRBD1 (5 bases). The V and J ends lost 5 bases and 9 bases respectively, with 8 bases between them. This CDR3 spans 11 amino acids. The CDR3 here is CASSQGIEQFF. For the CDR3, the DNA is TGTGCCAGCAGTCAGGGTATTGAGCAGTTCTTC.

This clonotype turned up a few times. CDR3 coding DNA: TGCAGTGCTAGGCTTTCGGGCCGCACCGGCTACACCTTC. Amino acids: CSARLSGRTGYTF. V usage is TRBV20-1 and J usage is TRBJ1-2; D uncertain. Trimming removed 3 bases at V and 8 bases at J, with 16 bases between. CDR1 is DFQATT and CDR2 is SNEGSKA in the germline V gene (reference sequence). The CDR3 covers 13 residues.

This chain links TRBV5-1 with TRBJ2-4; TRBD2 might be the D (6 bases). Per germline, CDR1 SGHRS and CDR2 YFSETQ. The CDR3 consists of 15 residues. Trimming left V 0 bases short and J 6 bases short, with 13 bases between. This chain's CDR3 is CASSLAGDLGNIQYF. For the CDR3, the DNA is TGCGCCAGCAGCTTGGCGGGGGACCTGGGAAACATTCAGTACTTC.

This clonotype was counted a few times. The genes are TRBV18 and TRBJ1-5; D is possibly TRBD1 (5 bases). CDR1 and CDR2 from the germline V gene are KGHSH and LQKENI. This CDR3 has 16 residues. The ends were cut back, 2 bases at V and 0 bases at J, with 11 bases in the middle. CDR3 nucleotide sequence: TGTGCCAGCTCACCAGGGGCAGCTTATAGCAATCAGCCCCAGCATTTT. It specifies CASSPGAAYSNQPQHF. Combining the CDR3 with reference TRBV18 and TRBJ1-5 gives the whole variable domain NAGVMQNPRHLVRRRGQEARLRCSPMKGHSHVYWYRQLPEEGLKFMVYLQKENIIDESGMPKERFSAEFPKEGPSILRIQQVVRGDSAAYFCASSPGAAYSNQPQHFGDGTRLSIL.

This clonotype was seen only a few times. The chain carries TRBV5-1 and TRBJ2-1; possible D gene TRBD2, 7 bases. Deletions cut 4 bases from V and 8 bases from J, with 19 bases between. The CDR3 sequence is 15 residues long. Germline assignment: CDR1 SGHRS and CDR2 YFSETQ. CDR3 nucleotide sequence: TGCGCCAGCAGCCCCTGGAGGGGGGGCCGACATGAGCAGTTCTTC. It specifies CASSPWRGGRHEQFF.

J is TRBJ2-5 and V is TRBV20-1, with 9 bases lining up with TRBD2. The V gene's germline CDR1 is DFQATT and CDR2 SNEGSKA (reference sequence). The CDR3 is 15 amino acids. The J segment lost 5 bases and the V segment lost 6 bases, leaving 13 bases of the junction unmatched. The CDR3 DNA is TGCAGTGCGCGAGGCCTAGCGGGGCCGGGCGAGACCCAGTACTTC. Translated, it gives CSARGLAGPGETQYF.

CDR3 sequence: CASSQVRLTYNEQFF. As DNA, the CDR3 is TGTGCCAGCAGCCAAGTTCGACTTACCTACAATGAGCAGTTCTTC. This chain links TRBV3-1 with TRBJ2-1, with unresolved D. This CDR3 is built from 15 residues. Trimming removed 1 base from V and 2 bases from J, with 9 bases in between. Germline V gene lookup returns CDR1 LGHDT and CDR2 YNNKEL (reference sequence).

The table lists this clonotype with a few counts. The chain has TRBV3-1 and TRBJ2-2; no firm D call. Trimming took off 1 base at V and 3 bases at J, with 6 bases between the two ends. Per germline, CDR1 LGHDT and CDR2 YNNKEL (reference sequence). The CDR3 consists of 14 residues. The CDR3, as DNA: TGTGCCAGCAGCCAAGGGCACGACACCGGGGAGCTGTTTTTT. Amino acid sequence: CASSQGHDTGELFF.

The chain links TRBV27 to TRBJ2-7, with D perhaps being TRBD1 or TRBD2 (6 bases each). The V gene's germline CDR1 is MNHEY and CDR2 SMNVEV (reference sequence). V was shortened by 10 bases and J by 0 bases, with 13 bases between the two germline ends. This CDR3 is 13 amino acids long. The CDR3 is CATGGLSSYEQYF. Written as DNA, the CDR3 is TGTGCCACTGGGGGGCTTAGCTCCTACGAGCAGTACTTC.

There are many counts of this clonotype. The chain combines TRBV5-1 with TRBJ2-5; TRBD1 agrees at 7 bases. V lost 4 bases to trimming and J lost 5 bases; unmatched junction nucleotides: 8. This CDR3 region has 14 residues. Germline V gene lookup returns CDR1 SGHRS and CDR2 YFSETQ. The CDR3 DNA is TGCGCCAGCAGCCGGACAGGAGGTGGGGAGACCCAGTACTTC. As protein: CASSRTGGGETQYF.

The table lists this clonotype with a few counts. The CDR3 DNA reads TGTGCCTGGAGTGGGGGTGAAGCTTTCTTT. Protein: CAWSGGEAFF. The genes are TRBV30 and TRBJ1-1, with D hard to call. Between the trimmed V and J ends, which lost 1 base and 7 bases, there was a span of 4 bases. CDR3 length equals 10 residues. Germline CDR1 GTSNPN, CDR2 SVGIG (reference sequence).

This clonotype was observed a few times. V gene TRBV4-3 combines with J gene TRBJ2-3; perhaps TRBD2 as D (7 bases). The germline V gene has CDR1 LGHNA and CDR2 YSLEER. The CDR3 loop spans 15 amino acids. V lost 2 bases, J lost 2 bases, and 11 bases lay in between. The CDR3 here is CASSQRGGPTDTQYF. In DNA form, the CDR3 reads TGCGCCAGCAGCCAAAGGGGGGGACCCACAGATACGCAGTATTTT.

The chain uses TRBV24-1 and TRBJ1-1; D call uncertain. V was trimmed by 1 base and J by 5 bases, leaving 7 bases between them. CDR3 length: 13 amino acids. Germline CDR1 is KGHDR and CDR2 is SFDVKD. CDR3 protein: CATSDFAGTEAFF. The DNA of the CDR3 is TGTGCCACCAGTGATTTCGCGGGGACTGAAGCTTTCTTT.

This chain links TRBV9 with TRBJ2-5, with 10 bases fitting TRBD2. The CDR3 covers 16 residues. The germline gives CDR1 SGDLS, CDR2 YYNGEE. The V and J ends lost 5 bases and 4 bases, in that order; junction bases with no gene match: 11. CDR3 loop: CASSPQERGGGETQYF. The CDR3 nucleotides read TGTGCCAGCAGTCCTCAAGAGCGGGGGGGCGGAGAGACCCAGTACTTC.

This clonotype was observed a few times. V is TRBV12-3 or TRBV12-4 and J is TRBJ1-6, with D uncertain. The CDR3 has 14 amino acids. With 3 bases removed from V and 8 bases from J, the gap between germline ends came to 11 bases. CDR3 loop: CASSLEQYYSPLHF. The CDR3 DNA reads TGTGCCAGCAGTTTGGAACAGTATTATTCACCCCTCCACTTT.

This clonotype was picked up a small number of times. The chain couples TRBV5-1 to TRBJ2-7, with D perhaps TRBD1 or TRBD2 (5 bases each). Germline V CDR1 and CDR2: SGHRS, YFSETQ. Deletions cut 4 bases from V and 6 bases from J, with 14 bases between. The CDR3 runs to 13 residues. CDR3 coding DNA: TGCGCCAGCAGCCTCGGACCTGGGGGCGAGCAGTACGTC. Its translation is CASSLGPGGEQYV.

This clonotype was seen only a few times. The chain joins TRBV28 to TRBJ1-2; D not certain. The V end lost 5 bases, the J end lost 0 bases, and 10 bases lay between the germline ends. The germline gives CDR1 MDHEN, CDR2 SYDVKM. The CDR3 totals 14 residues. The CDR3 region is CASSRTVANYGYTF. The CDR3 coding sequence is TGTGCCAGCAGTCGAACGGTAGCTAACTATGGCTACACCTTC.

This rearrangement joins TRBV3-1 to TRBJ2-2; D might be TRBD1 (6 bases). Germline V gene sequence: CDR1 LGHDT, CDR2 YNNKEL (reference sequence). This CDR3 is 14 amino acids long. With 4 bases removed from V and 6 bases from J, the gap between germline ends came to 12 bases. The CDR3 DNA reads TGTGCCAGCAGCCTAACAGGGACCCCCGGGGAGCTGTTTTTT. Encoded protein: CASSLTGTPGELFF.

The J gene is TRBJ2-3, the V gene TRBV5-1; 10 bases agree with TRBD2. The CDR3 loop spans 16 amino acids. The V gene's germline CDR1 is SGHRS and CDR2 YFSETQ. Trimming removed 5 bases from V and 3 bases from J; junction bases left unmatched: 9. The CDR3 here is CASSPQRGGSTDTQYF. The CDR3 coding sequence is TGCGCCAGCAGTCCTCAGCGGGGGGGTTCGACAGATACGCAGTATTTT. The full variable domain, rest sourced from reference TRBV5-1 and TRBJ2-3, is KAGVTQTPRYLIKTRGQQVTLSCSPISGHRSVSWYQQTPGQGLQFLFEYFSETQRNKGNFPGRFSGRQFSNSRSEMNVSTLELGDSALYLCASSPQRGGSTDTQYFGPGTRLTVL.

The rearrangement joins TRBV27 to TRBJ2-2, with 7 bases lining up with TRBD1. The CDR3 covers 14 residues. V dropped 6 bases and J dropped 2; count of bases not matched to a gene: 3. The germline V gene encodes CDR1 MNHEY and CDR2 SMNVEV (reference sequence). CDR3 DNA sequence: TGTGCCAGCAGGGGACAGATTAACACCGGGGAGCTGTTTTTT. Translating gives CASRGQINTGELFF.

This clonotype was counted ten times or more. The V call is TRBV5-1, the J call TRBJ2-2; D is uncertain. Trimming stripped 5 bases from V and 5 bases from J, with 10 bases between. Germline values: CDR1 SGHRS, CDR2 YFSETQ. The CDR3 is 13 amino acids. DNA for the CDR3: TGCGCCAGCAGACCCAGCAGTACCGGGGAGCTGTTTTTT. It encodes CASRPSSTGELFF.

V and J are TRBV4-3 and TRBJ1-1, with D possibly matching TRBD1 (5 bases). Germline V gives CDR1 LGHNA, CDR2 YSLEER. V shed 4 bases and J shed 5 bases, with 14 bases lying between them. The CDR3 is 14 residues long. The CDR3 here is CASSPGPVATEAFF. The CDR3 DNA reads as TGCGCCAGCAGCCCGGGGCCGGTCGCAACTGAAGCTTTCTTT.